The 32 T cell receptor beta chains below come from one sample, sequenced in a study of T cell changes during pregnancy in multiple sclerosis. Assay: immunoSEQ multiplex PCR; the TCRdb copy retains only in-frame clones and omits some. The table records some 68,000 clones, about 89% of them present only once. Sample: peripheral blood, taken in the second trimester of pregnancy. These receptors were collected from a female donor with multiple sclerosis, enrolled in a pregnancy study.

This sequence joins TRBV29-1 and TRBJ2-1; possible D gene TRBD1, 6 bases. Germline CDR1 SQVTM, CDR2 ANQGSEA. V lost 7 bases and J lost 2, with 15 bases in between. CDR3 length: 14 amino acids. In nucleotides, the CDR3 is TGCAGCGCTATACAGGGTAGCCCCTACAATGAGCAGTTCTTC. This translates into CSAIQGSPYNEQFF.

The genes are TRBV5-4 and TRBJ1-5; 7 bases align to TRBD1. The CDR3 extends over 14 amino acids. V dropped 7 bases and J dropped 11; count of bases not matched to a gene: 15. Looked up from germline, CDR1 is SGHNT and CDR2 is YYREEE (reference sequence). CDR3 in amino acids: CASSDSSKQGAQHF. The CDR3 bases are TGTGCCAGCTCGGACAGCTCCAAGCAGGGGGCCCAGCATTTT.

The chain carries TRBV27 and TRBJ1-2; TRBD1 is a possible D gene (6 bases). The V end lost 2 bases, the J end lost 1 base, and 11 bases lay between the germline ends. This CDR3 comprises 15 residues. Germline CDR1 MNHEY, CDR2 SMNVEV (reference sequence). CDR3 sequence reads: CASSLLRGNNYGYTF. CDR3 bases: TGTGCCAGCAGTTTACTTAGGGGGAATAACTATGGCTACACCTTC.

V gene TRBV5-8 combines with J gene TRBJ1-2; possible D gene TRBD1, 5 bases. The germline gives CDR1 SGHTS, CDR2 YDEGEE. The CDR3 runs 12 residues. Between the trimmed V and J ends, which lost 2 bases and 8 bases, there was a span of 10 bases. CDR3: CASSFREGGYTF. In nucleotides, the CDR3 is TGTGCCAGCAGCTTCCGGGAGGGGGGCTACACCTTC. The full variable domain, with the rest looked up from reference TRBV5-8 and TRBJ1-2, is EAGVTQSPTHLIKTRGQQATLRCSPISGHTSVYWYQQALGLGLQFLLWYDEGEERNRGNFPPRFSGRQFPNYSSELNVNALELEDSALYLCASSFREGGYTFGSGTRLTVV.

The V and J genes are TRBV30 and TRBJ2-1; D is ambiguous. V lost 5 bases, J lost 6 bases, and 17 bases lay in between. This CDR3 has 14 amino acids. Germline V gives CDR1 GTSNPN, CDR2 SVGIG (reference sequence). CDR3 sequence: CAWVTERSINEQFF. In DNA form, the CDR3 reads TGTGCCTGGGTGACGGAGAGAAGTATCAATGAGCAGTTCTTC.

The chain couples TRBV6-1 to TRBJ2-3, with D possibly TRBD2 on 6 matching bases. This CDR3 spans 15 amino acids. With 6 bases removed from V and 9 bases from J, the gap between germline ends came to 22 bases. Per the germline V gene, CDR1 is MNHNS and CDR2 is SASEGT. CDR3 sequence (DNA): TGTGCCAGCAGAAGAGAGGTAGCGGTTCTTGGGACGCAGTATTTT. Its translation: CASRREVAVLGTQYF.

This clone was observed a single time. This chain uses TRBV5-1 with TRBJ2-7, with 7 bases fitting TRBD1. The CDR3 is 14 residues long. Germline CDR1 reads SGHRS; CDR2 reads YFSETQ. Trimming removed 4 bases from V and 5 bases from J; junction bases left unmatched: 9. Here the CDR3 reads CASSQDRVLDEQYF. As DNA, the CDR3 is TGCGCCAGCAGCCAAGACAGGGTTCTCGACGAGCAGTACTTC.

J is TRBJ2-7 and V is TRBV7-9; D might be TRBD1 (6 bases). Germline loops: CDR1 SEHNR, CDR2 FQNEAQ (reference sequence). The CDR3 runs 13 residues. V was cut by 5 bases and J by 3 bases, with 11 bases left in between. The CDR3 nucleotides read TGTGCCAGCAGCGGACAGATCGACTACGAGCAGTACTTC. Amino acid sequence: CASSGQIDYEQYF. The entire variable domain, with the rest obtained from reference TRBV7-9 and TRBJ2-7, is as follows: DTGVSQNPRHKITKRGQNVTFRCDPISEHNRLYWYRQTLGQGPEFLTYFQNEAQLEKSRLLSDRFSAERPKGSFSTLEIQRTEQGDSAMYLCASSGQIDYEQYFGPGTRLTVT.

V usage is TRBV6-1 and J usage is TRBJ2-7; 10 bases are a match to TRBD2. Germline assignment: CDR1 MNHNS and CDR2 SASEGT. The CDR3 totals 15 residues. J was trimmed by 5 bases and V by 2 bases; bases with no gene match: 6. In nucleotides, the CDR3 is TGTGCCAGCAGTGAATATGGGACTAGCGTCGACGAGCAGTACTTC. Its protein is CASSEYGTSVDEQYF.

This chain uses TRBV28 with TRBJ2-7; D call uncertain. This CDR3 contains 12 residues. Per the germline V gene, CDR1 is MDHEN and CDR2 is SYDVKM. The ends were cut back, 4 bases at V and 7 bases at J, with 11 bases in the middle. In DNA form, the CDR3 reads TGTGCCAGCAGTTCCCCGCCGAGGGAGCAGTACTTC. Translating gives CASSSPPREQYF.

The chain links TRBV6-4 to TRBJ2-1, with a possible D match to TRBD2 (6 bases). The germline CDR1 and CDR2 sequences are MRHNA and SNTAGT. The V end was cut by 4 bases, the J end by 5 bases, with 12 bases between. The CDR3 contains 14 residues. The DNA of the CDR3 is TGTGCCAGCAGTGGAGACGGGAGCAACAATGAGCAGTTCTTC. Protein sequence: CASSGDGSNNEQFF.

The chain is built from TRBV18 and TRBJ1-1, with a possible D match to TRBD1 (6 bases). Trimming cost V 3 bases and J 3 bases, with 8 bases left between them. Germline V gene lookup returns CDR1 KGHSH and CDR2 LQKENI. This CDR3 contains 13 residues. DNA for the CDR3: TGTGCCAGCTCACCCCGGACAGACACTGAAGCTTTCTTT. It yields the protein CASSPRTDTEAFF.

The V call is TRBV11-3, the J call TRBJ2-7; 9 nucleotides align to TRBD1. Germline loops: CDR1 SGHNT, CDR2 YENEEA. The CDR3 has 14 amino acids. V gave up 5 bases and J gave up 3 bases; unmatched junction bases: 5. The CDR3 protein is CASSSGQGIYEQYF. For the CDR3, the DNA is TGTGCCAGCAGCAGCGGACAGGGGATCTACGAGCAGTACTTC.

This chain links TRBV11-3 with TRBJ2-1; the D is unclear. Trimming took 0 bases from V and 3 from J, leaving 12 bases between them. CDR3 length: 16 amino acids. Per the germline V gene, CDR1 is SGHNT and CDR2 is YENEEA. As DNA, the CDR3 is TGTGCCAGCAGCTTAGATTCTGGAGCTTACTACAATGAGCAGTTCTTC. Protein sequence: CASSLDSGAYYNEQFF.

This chain uses TRBV2 with TRBJ2-1; 7 bases line up with TRBD1. Trimming took 6 bases from V and 3 from J; bases not matched to a gene: 2. This CDR3 has 13 residues. Germline loops: CDR1 SNHLY, CDR2 FYNNEI. The CDR3 coding sequence is TGTGCCAGCAGGGGGGACAGCTACAATGAGCAGTTCTTC. Translation gives CASRGDSYNEQFF.

This rearrangement joins TRBV30 to TRBJ1-1; D is unclear. CDR1 and CDR2 from the germline V gene are GTSNPN and SVGIG (reference sequence). CDR3 length: 13 amino acids. Trimming took off 0 bases at V and 1 base at J, with 6 bases between the two ends. The chain's CDR3 is CAWSVTWNTEAFF. CDR3 sequence (DNA): TGTGCCTGGAGTGTGACATGGAACACTGAAGCTTTCTTT.

The rearrangement uses TRBV29-1 and TRBJ2-1; 14 bases are a match to TRBD2. The V gene's germline CDR1 is SQVTM and CDR2 ANQGSEA. The CDR3 extends over 14 amino acids. V trimming: 7 bases; J trimming: 6 bases; junction bases outside the gene matches: 5. The CDR3: CSGGLAGVVNEQFF. CDR3 bases: TGCAGCGGGGGACTAGCGGGAGTTGTCAATGAGCAGTTCTTC.

The CDR3 loop is CASTRTSGGSYEQYF. CDR3 DNA: TGTGCCAGTACCCGGACTAGCGGGGGTTCCTACGAGCAGTACTTC. The chain combines TRBV19 with TRBJ2-7; 13 bases fit TRBD2. The germline gives CDR1 LNHDA, CDR2 SQIVND (reference sequence). Germline trimming cut 7 bases from V and 1 base from J; bases unmatched to any gene: 4. This CDR3 spans 15 amino acids.

This clone was seen only once. The chain joins TRBV5-1 to TRBJ2-7, with 10 bases lining up with TRBD1. From germline, CDR1 is SGHRS and CDR2 YFSETQ. After removal of 4 bases from V and 5 bases from J, the junction contained 6 bases not matched to a gene. The CDR3 runs to 14 residues. The DNA for the CDR3 is TGCGCCAGCAGCCAGACAGGGGGCCCGCACGAGCAGTACTTC. Encoded protein: CASSQTGGPHEQYF.

The chain has TRBV5-1 and TRBJ2-3, with 7 bases fitting TRBD2. Germline assignment: CDR1 SGHRS and CDR2 YFSETQ. V shed 2 bases, J shed 2 bases, and the junction held 2 bases outside the gene matches. This CDR3 comprises 14 residues. The CDR3 sequence is CASSFGGNTDTQYF. The DNA for the CDR3 is TGCGCCAGCAGCTTCGGGGGGAACACAGATACGCAGTATTTT.

V is TRBV21-1 and J is TRBJ1-5; the table's D call TRBD1 went unverified against the DNA. TRBV21-1 is deemed a pseudogene. CDR3 length: 16 residues. The CDR3 sequence: CASSKVAFQGFKPQHF. The CDR3 nucleotides are TGTGCCAGCAGCAAAGTAGCCTTCCAGGGATTTAAGCCCCAGCATTTT.

The chain has TRBV4-2 and TRBJ1-6; D is unresolved. This CDR3 is 13 amino acids long. Germline CDR1 LGHNA, CDR2 YNFKEQ. Trimming removed 0 bases at V and 13 bases at J, with 10 bases between. CDR3 residues: CASSQEGLSPLHF. CDR3 sequence (DNA): TGTGCCAGCAGCCAAGAGGGCCTTTCGCCCCTCCACTTT.

The chain links TRBV30 to TRBJ2-7; 10 nucleotides line up with TRBD1. Germline-derived CDR1 and CDR2 are GTSNPN and SVGIG (reference sequence). Germline trimming cut 2 bases from V and 7 bases from J; bases unmatched to any gene: 11. CDR3 length: 15 amino acids. CDR3 DNA sequence: TGTGCCTGGAGTACTCCGGGACAGGGGAAAAGGGAGCAGTACTTC. Translation: CAWSTPGQGKREQYF.

The V and J genes are TRBV5-1 and TRBJ2-7; 7 bases line up with TRBD1. The V gene's germline CDR1 is SGHRS and CDR2 YFSETQ. This CDR3 contains 15 residues. V lost 2 bases, J lost 6 bases, and 11 bases stayed unmatched. Here the CDR3 reads CASSFNEGARPEQYF. The CDR3 DNA sequence: TGCGCCAGCAGCTTTAACGAGGGGGCGCGTCCCGAGCAGTACTTC.

V usage is TRBV5-1 and J usage is TRBJ2-7, with a weak D call TRBD2 (5 bases). The CDR3 extends over 13 amino acids. Germline V gene data show CDR1 as SGHRS and CDR2 as YFSETQ. V dropped 1 base and J dropped 5 bases, with 10 bases sitting between them. Written as DNA, the CDR3 is TGCGCCAGCAGCTTGTTAGTAGCGAACGAGCAGTACTTC. It translates to CASSLLVANEQYF.

J is TRBJ2-1 and V is TRBV25-1, with 9 bases that match TRBD1. The CDR3 loop spans 14 amino acids. CDR1 MGHDK and CDR2 SYGVNS come from the germline V gene. Trimming at V came to 1 base and at J to 8 bases, leaving 3 bases not matched to a gene. CDR3 bases: TGTGCCAGCAGTGAATCGGGACAGGGATATGAGCAGTTCTTC. Amino acids: CASSESGQGYEQFF. The full variable domain, with the rest looked up from reference TRBV25-1 and TRBJ2-1, is EADIYQTPRYLVIGTGKKITLECSQTMGHDKMYWYQQDPGMELHLIHYSYGVNSTEKGDLSSESTVSRIRTEHFPLTLESARPSHTSQYLCASSESGQGYEQFFGPGTRLTVL.

V gene TRBV2 combines with J gene TRBJ2-3; 13 bases line up with TRBD2. This CDR3 is 14 amino acids long. Germline-derived CDR1 and CDR2 are SNHLY and FYNNEI. V gave up 8 bases and J gave up 5 bases; unmatched junction bases: 4. The CDR3 loop reads CASRLAGGVDTQYF. CDR3 nucleotides: TGTGCCAGCCGACTAGCGGGGGGAGTAGATACGCAGTATTTT.

The genes are TRBV9 and TRBJ1-4; TRBD1 aligns across 7 bases. The CDR3 spans 16 residues. Unmatched junction bases numbered 10, after V lost 0 bases and J lost 8 bases. CDR1 and CDR2 from the germline V gene are SGDLS and YYNGEE. The CDR3 nucleotides read TGTGCCAGCAGCGTAGCTGGAGGGGGCTCCGGCGAAAAACTGTTTTTT. Protein: CASSVAGGGSGEKLFF.

This chain links TRBV7-9 with TRBJ2-5; D remains unclear. The CDR3 runs to 13 residues. The germline V and J ends were trimmed by 3 bases and 0 bases, with 5 bases remaining between them. Germline CDR1 and CDR2: SEHNR and FQNEAQ (reference sequence). Written as DNA, the CDR3 is TGTGCCAGCAGCTTGCAGAACCAAGAGACCCAGTACTTC. Its protein product is CASSLQNQETQYF. The variable domain in full, with the rest retrieved from reference TRBV7-9 and TRBJ2-5, is DTGVSQNPRHKITKRGQNVTFRCDPISEHNRLYWYRQTLGQGPEFLTYFQNEAQLEKSRLLSDRFSAERPKGSFSTLEIQRTEQGDSAMYLCASSLQNQETQYFGPGTRLLVL.

The chain couples TRBV27 to TRBJ1-1, with D tentatively TRBD1 (6 bases). There are 15 residues in the CDR3. Germline values: CDR1 MNHEY, CDR2 SMNVEV (reference sequence). V was pared by 1 base and J by 11 bases, with 20 bases between. CDR3 sequence reads: CASSLYAGGGRSAFF. The CDR3 nucleotides are TGTGCCAGCAGTTTATATGCCGGGGGGGGGCGGAGTGCTTTCTTT.

This chain uses TRBV4-3 with TRBJ2-3, with D possibly being TRBD2 (6 bases). The CDR3 totals 14 residues. In germline, CDR1 is LGHNA, CDR2 YSLEER. V shed 3 bases and J shed 0 bases, with 7 bases lying between them. CDR3 loop: CASSQRGSTDTQYF. In nucleotides, the CDR3 is TGCGCCAGCAGCCAGCGGGGAAGCACAGATACGCAGTATTTT.

The chain is built from TRBV9 and TRBJ2-3; 14 nucleotides align to TRBD2. This CDR3 region has 16 residues. Germline trimming cut 3 bases from V and 5 bases from J; bases unmatched to any gene: 5. Germline loops: CDR1 SGDLS, CDR2 YYNGEE. The CDR3 sequence: CASSGGTSGSGDTQYF. The CDR3 DNA reads TGTGCCAGCAGCGGAGGGACTAGCGGGAGTGGAGATACGCAGTATTTT.